The present entry profiles one T cell receptor (beta chain) with its context. Profiling relied on immunoSEQ multiplex PCR, and the TCRdb table lists in-frame clones only, not all of them. The table shows roughly 50,000 clones, with 85% to 95% occurring only once. Germline loops: CDR1 MGHRA, CDR2 YSYEKL. The CDR3 is made up of 16 amino acids. The ends were cut back, 0 bases at V and 4 bases at J, with 12 bases in the middle. This sample is drawn from a study of T cell changes during pregnancy in multiple sclerosis. Source: CD8+ T cells from peripheral blood mononuclear cells, taken in the third trimester of pregnancy. This chain uses TRBV4-1 with TRBJ1-4, with D possibly matching TRBD1 (5 bases). This TCR was recovered from a female donor with multiple sclerosis, enrolled in a pregnancy study. CDR3 DNA sequence: TGCGCCAGCAGCCAAGAATCAGGGTTTAATAATGAAAAACTGTTTTTT. Its translation is CASSQESGFNNEKLFF.